The 25 T cell receptor beta chains presented below share a single source sample, sequenced in a study of shared clonotypes between healthy human individuals. Generated by immunoSEQ multiplex PCR, the TCRdb table keeps only in-frame clones and is missing some. The top ten clones hold around 1.5% of a sample with about a million clones, about 77% of them seen once. Sequencing was done on a sample of memory CD4+ T cells sorted from blood. Sample subset: CD45RA-negative fraction. The receptors shown here come from a man younger than 35 in good health.

This clone was counted only a few times. The genes are TRBV10-3 and TRBJ2-7; D not certain. CDR3 length: 12 amino acids. Trimming shortened V by 6 bases and J by 7 bases, and 13 bases separated the two germline ends. Germline V gene lookup returns CDR1 ENHRY and CDR2 SYGVKD. The CDR3 nucleotides read TGTGCCATCAGGGACCCCATGGGGGAGCAGTACTTC. It yields the protein CAIRDPMGEQYF.

The chain links TRBV9 to TRBJ2-2; 8 nucleotides match TRBD2. Trimming took 4 bases from V and 1 from J; bases not matched to a gene: 3. CDR3 length: 15 residues. CDR1 is SGDLS, CDR2 YYNGEE, per germline. CDR3 residues: CASSLSGRNTGELFF. In DNA, the CDR3 is TGTGCCAGCAGCCTAAGCGGGAGGAACACCGGGGAGCTGTTTTTT.

The chain couples TRBV7-6 to TRBJ2-7; tentatively, D is TRBD1 or TRBD2 (5 bases each). This CDR3 comprises 16 residues. With 5 bases removed from V and 4 bases from J, the gap between germline ends came to 21 bases. From germline, CDR1 is SGHVS and CDR2 FNYEAQ. The CDR3 sequence is CASSARSTAGSYEQYF. CDR3 DNA sequence: TGTGCCAGCAGCGCCCGAAGTACGGCAGGGAGTTACGAGCAGTACTTC.

The rearrangement uses TRBV4-1 and TRBJ2-7; possibly TRBD1 for D (7 bases). CDR3 length: 15 residues. Trimming cost V 1 base and J 2 bases, with 12 bases left between them. Germline V gene lookup returns CDR1 MGHRA and CDR2 YSYEKL. The CDR3 protein is CASSQGGTETYEQYF. The CDR3 nucleotides read TGCGCCAGCAGCCAAGGCGGGACAGAGACCTACGAGCAGTACTTC.

J is TRBJ1-1 and V is TRBV10-3, with TRBD1 as a possible D gene (6 bases). V was trimmed by 11 bases and J by 6 bases, leaving 16 bases between them. This CDR3 is built from 12 residues. In germline, CDR1 is ENHRY, CDR2 SYGVKD. CDR3 residues: CAVGLSGAEAFF. The CDR3 region has the DNA TGTGCCGTAGGACTATCAGGGGCTGAAGCTTTCTTT.

This clone was observed a few times. The chain couples TRBV30 to TRBJ1-1; no clear D. Looked up from germline, CDR1 is GTSNPN and CDR2 is SVGIG (reference sequence). The V end was cut by 4 bases, the J end by 0 bases, with 9 bases between. CDR3 size: 13 residues. This CDR3 is CAWNRDMNTEAFF. The CDR3 DNA reads as TGTGCCTGGAACCGAGACATGAACACTGAAGCTTTCTTT.

J is TRBJ2-7 and V is TRBV5-6; 7 positions match TRBD2. The CDR3 covers 15 residues. The ends lost 1 base at V and 4 bases at J; junction bases unmatched: 8. Per germline, CDR1 SGHDT and CDR2 YYEEEE. The CDR3 protein is CASSLRAGVWYEQYF. CDR3 nucleotide sequence: TGTGCCAGCAGCTTGAGGGCGGGAGTATGGTACGAGCAGTACTTC.

V gene TRBV7-2 combines with J gene TRBJ2-5, with 8 bases that match TRBD2. The CDR3 is made up of 17 amino acids. The germline V gene has CDR1 SGHTA and CDR2 FQGNSA. V lost 0 bases and J lost 4; bases outside the gene matches: 10. The chain's CDR3 is CASSLASGGAVRETQYF. The CDR3 bases are TGTGCCAGCAGCTTAGCCTCGGGGGGGGCGGTAAGAGAGACCCAGTACTTC.

In DNA, the CDR3 is TGTGCCAGCAGCTTAGCGGCGGGTAGAGTGGATGGCTACACCTTC. Its protein is CASSLAAGRVDGYTF. This sequence joins TRBV7-2 and TRBJ1-2, with D hard to call. CDR3 length: 15 residues. V lost 0 bases and J lost 6, with 14 bases in between. Germline CDR1 SGHTA, CDR2 FQGNSA.

There are a few counts of this clone. The chain is built from TRBV7-6 and TRBJ2-7; D possibly corresponds to TRBD2 (6 bases). The CDR3 extends over 13 amino acids. Germline V gene lookup returns CDR1 SGHVS and CDR2 FNYEAQ. V was shortened by 1 base and J by 9 bases, with 13 bases between the two germline ends. For the CDR3, the DNA is TGTGCCAGCAGCTTAGGAGGCAGGGAGGTGCAGTACTTC. Its translation is CASSLGGREVQYF.

J is TRBJ2-1 and V is TRBV12-5, with 11 bases fitting TRBD2. The V gene's germline CDR1 is LGHNT and CDR2 FRNRAP. V shed 3 bases, J shed 4 bases, and the junction held 2 bases outside the gene matches. The CDR3 sequence is 15 residues long. The CDR3 region is CASGFGTSGYNEQFF. The CDR3 DNA reads TGTGCTAGTGGTTTCGGGACTAGCGGTTACAATGAGCAGTTCTTC.

This clone was detected once. The gene calls are TRBV9 and TRBJ2-3; D possibly corresponds to TRBD2 (6 bases). The germline V and J ends were trimmed by 3 bases and 6 bases, with 20 bases remaining between them. Germline CDR1 SGDLS, CDR2 YYNGEE. This CDR3 spans 16 amino acids. CDR3 bases: TGTGCCAGCAGCGGTACCGGACTAAGCGGTACGGATACGCAGTATTTT. This sequence encodes CASSGTGLSGTDTQYF.

The J gene is TRBJ2-1, the V gene TRBV7-8, with TRBD2 identical over 13 bases. This CDR3 contains 17 residues. CDR1 and CDR2 (germline): SGHVS, FQNEAQ. The V gene end was trimmed by 5 bases and the J gene end by 6 bases; junction bases not matched to a gene: 10. Written as DNA, the CDR3 is TGTGCCAGCAGCCACGGACTAGCGGGAGCCCGGGGCAATGAGCAGTTCTTC. The encoded protein is CASSHGLAGARGNEQFF.

Details on this clone: The sample holds other DNA sequences that translate to the same CDR3. The rearrangement joins TRBV5-1 to TRBJ1-2; the match to TRBD1 covers 8 bases. Per the germline V gene, CDR1 is SGHRS and CDR2 is YFSETQ. CDR3 size: 15 residues. With 4 bases clipped from V and 0 bases from J, the junction kept 5 bases outside the gene matches. CDR3 coding DNA: TGCGCCAGCAGCCCCCGGACAGGGACTAACTATGGCTACACCTTC. This translates into CASSPRTGTNYGYTF.

This chain links TRBV7-2 with TRBJ1-5; D unclear. Germline loops: CDR1 SGHTA, CDR2 FQGNSA. The CDR3 extends over 13 amino acids. Deletions cut 5 bases from V and 6 bases from J, with 11 bases between. The CDR3 DNA reads TGTGCCAGCAGCAATTCCTGGGGTCAGCCCCAGCATTTT. Protein: CASSNSWGQPQHF.

The rearrangement joins TRBV19 to TRBJ1-1; 10 positions agree with TRBD1. The CDR3 is 15 residues long. Germline lookup yields CDR1 LNHDA and CDR2 SQIVND (reference sequence). V lost 9 bases and J lost 0; bases outside the gene matches: 7. In DNA form, the CDR3 reads TGTGCCAGCGCGGACAGGGGGAAGATGAACACTGAAGCTTTCTTT. Translating gives CASADRGKMNTEAFF.

The J gene is TRBJ2-7, the V gene TRBV5-4; D may match TRBD1 or TRBD2 (5 bases each). Germline-derived CDR1 and CDR2 are SGHNT and YYREEE (reference sequence). Trimming left V 4 bases short and J 8 bases short, with 16 bases between. The CDR3 runs to 13 residues. CDR3 DNA sequence: TGTGCCAGCAGCCCCGAGGGACCCACGAAGCAGTACTTC. Residues: CASSPEGPTKQYF.

As concerns this clone: Additional DNA sequences in this sample encode the identical CDR3. The gene calls are TRBV29-1 and TRBJ2-5; 9 positions match TRBD1. The ends lost 6 bases at V and 2 bases at J; junction bases unmatched: 7. Germline CDR1 and CDR2: SQVTM and ANQGSEA. The CDR3 extends over 14 amino acids. The CDR3 DNA follows: TGCAGCGTGGCAAGCGGGACAGGGCAAGAGACCCAGTACTTC. This translates into CSVASGTGQETQYF.

This chain uses TRBV6-1 with TRBJ2-5, with 9 bases identical to TRBD1. V lost 1 base, J lost 5 bases, and 8 bases stayed unmatched. CDR1 is MNHNS, CDR2 SASEGT, per germline. The CDR3 consists of 16 residues. The CDR3 DNA is TGTGCCAGCAGTGAAGGGGACAGGGATAGTCTGGAGACCCAGTACTTC. This sequence encodes CASSEGDRDSLETQYF.

This clone appeared a few times. The chain joins TRBV16 to TRBJ2-1, with 9 bases that match TRBD2. The CDR3 has 14 amino acids. J was trimmed by 7 bases and V by 3 bases; bases with no gene match: 4. Germline CDR1 is KGHSY and CDR2 is FQNENV. DNA of the CDR3: TGTGCCAGCAGCCAGACGCGGGGGGGGAATGAGCAGTTCTTC. The encoded protein is CASSQTRGGNEQFF.

A note on this clone: A far larger clone is a single base away, which makes a read error likely. The same CDR3 can be traced to other DNA sequences in this sample. In DNA, the CDR3 is TGTGCCAGCAGTGAGACCCGGACAGGGAACTATGGCTACACCTTC. It codes for CASSETRTGNYGYTF. This rearrangement joins TRBV2 to TRBJ1-2; 8 positions match TRBD1. The trim removed 3 bases at V and 2 bases at J, leaving 5 bases unmatched. CDR1 SNHLY and CDR2 FYNNEI come from the germline V gene. The CDR3 sequence is 15 residues long. Using reference TRBV2 and TRBJ1-2 for the parts outside the CDR3, the full variable domain is EPEVTQTPSHQVTQMGQEVILRCVPISNHLYFYWYRQILGQKVEFLVSFYNNEISEKSEIFDDQFSVERPDGSNFTLKIRSTKLEDSAMYFCASSETRTGNYGYTFGSGTRLTVV.

V usage is TRBV4-3 and J usage is TRBJ2-3; D possibly uses TRBD1 or TRBD2 (6 bases each). The CDR3 contains 16 residues. Between the trimmed V and J ends, which lost 1 base and 1 base, there was a span of 12 bases. Germline V gives CDR1 LGHNA, CDR2 YSLEER. CDR3 DNA: TGCGCCAGCAGCCAAGGAAGGGGGGCGGGCACAGATACGCAGTATTTT. This translates into CASSQGRGAGTDTQYF.

The chain has TRBV7-2 and TRBJ1-2; TRBD1 matches 9 bases. The CDR3 spans 15 residues. V shed 5 bases, J shed 2 bases, and the junction held 6 bases outside the gene matches. Germline CDR1 SGHTA, CDR2 FQGNSA. CDR3 loop: CASSIRTGENYGYTF. Here the CDR3 DNA reads TGTGCCAGCAGCATTCGGACAGGGGAGAACTATGGCTACACCTTC.

V and J are TRBV7-2 and TRBJ1-2; 10 bases are a match to TRBD1. Germline V lookup: CDR1 SGHTA, CDR2 FQGNSA. V was clipped by 3 bases and J by 6 bases; unmatched bases: 1. The CDR3 spans 13 residues. CDR3 sequence: CASSLGQGNGYTF. In nucleotides, the CDR3 is TGTGCCAGCAGCTTGGGACAGGGGAATGGCTACACCTTC.

This clone has a single count. V usage is TRBV9 and J usage is TRBJ2-3, with 10 bases that match TRBD2. Trimming removed 3 bases from V and 3 bases from J; junction bases left unmatched: 7. This CDR3 spans 16 amino acids. Germline lookup yields CDR1 SGDLS and CDR2 YYNGEE. CDR3 in amino acids: CASSAQGLAPTDTQYF. CDR3 sequence (DNA): TGTGCCAGCAGCGCCCAGGGACTAGCGCCAACAGATACGCAGTATTTT.